Ten or more counts support the clone carrying this TCR beta chain. CDR3 length: 11 amino acids. V was cut by 5 bases and J by 7 bases, with 11 bases left in between. CDR1 is DFQATT and CDR2 is SNEGSKA in the germline V gene (reference sequence). No treatment of any kind had been given to any patient before thyroid surgery. This sample stems from a study of metastatic and nonmetastatic thyroid tumors. Original analysis: Clinicopathological groups supplied CDR3 differences that were used to build a distant-metastasis classifier for papillary thyroid cancer. Via MiXCR, TCRdb re-called the PCR reads. The V and J calls were not made by the authors but by TCRdb's processing. The sample carries 30,000 or so clones, around 32% recorded once.

The source of this sequence is a female donor with papillary thyroid cancer or a benign thyroid nodule (not recorded which). Some clones in this sample may be carry-over from other donors' samples. The sample consisted of blood. The genes are TRBV20-1 and TRBJ2-5; D ambiguous. CDR3 residues: CSAPMGGTQYF. In DNA form, the CDR3 reads TGCAGTGCTCCAATGGGCGGGACCCAGTACTTC.